Listed below are T cell receptor beta chains from one sample, sequenced in a study of blood T cell repertoires in COVID-19. The repertoire was sequenced with immunoSEQ multiplex PCR; TCRdb's copy has only in-frame clones and lacks some. Of around 250,000 clones in the sample, roughly 88% were seen once. The specimen sequenced was peripheral blood. Source of these receptors: an elderly man with acute or convalescent COVID-19. Both conserved end residues are part of each CDR3. Each record gives: clone size, J gene, D gene, V gene, CDR3 DNA, CDR3 protein. D genes are given only for firm matches. The size field is filled for only some rows; it gives once, few, many or a size class.

NA | TRBJ2-3 | TRBD1 | TRBV28 | TGTGCCAGCAGTTCGGATTGGTACAGGGGGGAACGATATACGCAGTATTTT | CASSSDWYRGERYTQYF
NA | TRBJ1-4 | NA | TRBV5-1 | TGCGCCAGCAGCTTTAAAGGTCAGGATGAAAAACTGTTTTTT | CASSFKGQDEKLFF
few | TRBJ2-7 | TRBD2 | TRBV7-9 | TGTGCCAGCAGCTTTTTCGGGCTAGCGGGGAGCTACGAGCAGTACTTC | CASSFFGLAGSYEQYF
NA | TRBJ2-7 | NA | TRBV3-1/TRBV3-2 | TGTGCCAGCAGCTTAGATGCCTACGAGCAGTACTTC | CASSLDAYEQYF
few | TRBJ1-1 | TRBD1 | TRBV18 | TGTGCCAGCTCATCCGACAGGGGCGAAGCTTTCTTT | CASSSDRGEAFF
NA | TRBJ2-7 | NA | TRBV5-5 | TGTGCCACACATACAGGCGATACGAACTACGAGCAGTACTTC | CATHTGDTNYEQYF
NA | TRBJ2-3 | TRBD2 | TRBV19 | TGTGCCAGTAAGGGTTATAGCGGGAGTCTAGATACGCAGTATTTT | CASKGYSGSLDTQYF
NA | TRBJ1-2 | TRBD1 | TRBV7-2 | TGTGCCAGCAGCTTGACGACAGGGCTTAACTATGGCTACACCTTC | CASSLTTGLNYGYTF
NA | TRBJ2-1 | NA | TRBV7-9 | TGTGCCAGCAGCCCTCTAGCGATCTCCTACAATGAGCAGTTCTTC | CASSPLAISYNEQFF
NA | TRBJ2-7 | NA | TRBV14 | TGTGCCAGCAGCCCACCGGGTGGCCCCTACGAGCAGTACTTC | CASSPPGGPYEQYF
NA | TRBJ1-2 | TRBD1 | TRBV7-2 | TGTGCCAGCAGCTCCAAGACAGGGGGATTGGGTGGCTACACCTTC | CASSSKTGGLGGYTF
NA | TRBJ1-1 | NA | TRBV10-3 | TGTGCCATGAGGAGGGGCGACGGAACTGAAGCTTTCTTT | CAMRRGDGTEAFF
NA | TRBJ2-7 | NA | TRBV11-2 | TGTGCCAGCAGCCTCAAGCAGGGCTACGAGCAGTACTTC | CASSLKQGYEQYF
NA | TRBJ2-3 | NA | TRBV7-2 | TGTGCCAGCAGCTTAAGACCTAGGCGGGCACCAGATACGCAGTATTTT | CASSLRPRRAPDTQYF
NA | TRBJ2-3 | NA | TRBV7-2 | TGTGCCAGCCATGACGGGATGAGCACAGATACGCAGTATTTT | CASHDGMSTDTQYF
NA | TRBJ2-2 | NA | TRBV6-5 | TGTGCCAGCAGGACAACGGCCGGGGAGCTGTTTTTT | CASRTTAGELFF
NA | TRBJ1-5 | TRBD1 | TRBV3-1/TRBV3-2 | TGTGCCAGCAGCCCGACAGGGGATCAGCCCCAGCATTTT | CASSPTGDQPQHF
NA | TRBJ1-6 | TRBD1 | TRBV7-2 | TGTGCCAGCAGCTTAGAGGGACAGGGGAGGACGTTAAGGAATTCACCCCTCCACTTT | CASSLEGQGRTLRNSPLHF
few | TRBJ1-4 | TRBD1 | TRBV7-2 | TGTGCCAGCAGCGAACAACAGGGGCGGGGTGAAAAACTGTTTTTT | CASSEQQGRGEKLFF
NA | TRBJ1-2 | NA | TRBV29-1 | TGCAGCGTTGAAGCTCCCGGGGTTTATGGCTACACCTTC | CSVEAPGVYGYTF
NA | TRBJ1-3 | TRBD1 | TRBV7-8 | TGTGCCAGCAAACCAGGGGGCGAAATCCCTGGAAACACCATATATTTT | CASKPGGEIPGNTIYF
NA | TRBJ1-1 | TRBD1 | TRBV24-1 | TGTGCCACCAGTGACGACAGGGACACTGAAGCTTTCTTT | CATSDDRDTEAFF
NA | TRBJ1-4 | NA | TRBV19 | TGTGCCAGTAAGTCGAGAGGTTCGTCACTGTTTTTT | CASKSRGSSLFF
NA | TRBJ1-2 | TRBD1 | TRBV27 | TGTGCCAGCTCCTCGTCCGGGACAGTCTATGGCTACACCTTC | CASSSSGTVYGYTF
NA | TRBJ2-3 | NA | TRBV4-3 | TGCGCCAGCAGCCAACAGGTGCTAGATACGCAGTATTTT | CASSQQVLDTQYF
NA | TRBJ1-2 | NA | TRBV18 | TGTGCCAGCTCCCCTTCGACAGTTAGCTACACCTTC | CASSPSTVSYTF
NA | TRBJ2-1 | NA | TRBV2 | TGTGCCAGCAGTCCTGTGGCGGGCGTAGGGAATGAGCAGTTCTTC | CASSPVAGVGNEQFF
few | TRBJ2-1 | TRBD1 | TRBV10-3 | TGTGCCATCAGGGGGACAGGGTTGGGGCAGAACAATGAGCAGTTCTTC | CAIRGTGLGQNNEQFF
NA | TRBJ1-2 | NA | TRBV6-1 | TGTGCCAGCAGTGAAGCGCGGGGTGGCTACACCTTC | CASSEARGGYTF
NA | TRBJ2-7 | NA | TRBV28 | TGTGCCAGCAGTTTAAGGACTGCCCATCGGAACGAGCAGTACTTC | CASSLRTAHRNEQYF
NA | TRBJ1-5 | TRBD1 | TRBV15 | TGTGCCACCAGCAAGGGAAGACAGGGAAGTCAGCCCCAGCATTTT | CATSKGRQGSQPQHF